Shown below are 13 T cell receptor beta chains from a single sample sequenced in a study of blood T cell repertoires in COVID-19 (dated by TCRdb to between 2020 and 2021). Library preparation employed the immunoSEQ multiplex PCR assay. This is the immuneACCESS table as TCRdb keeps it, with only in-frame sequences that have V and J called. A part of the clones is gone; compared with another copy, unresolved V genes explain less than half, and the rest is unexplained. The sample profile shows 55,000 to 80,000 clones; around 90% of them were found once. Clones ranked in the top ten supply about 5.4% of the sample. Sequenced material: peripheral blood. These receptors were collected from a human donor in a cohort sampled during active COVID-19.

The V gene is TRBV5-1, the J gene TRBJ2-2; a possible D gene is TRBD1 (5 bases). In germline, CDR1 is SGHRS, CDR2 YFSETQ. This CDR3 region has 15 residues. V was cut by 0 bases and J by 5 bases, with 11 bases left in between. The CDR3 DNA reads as TGCGCCAGCAGCTTGGCGGCAGGGAATACCGGGGAGCTGTTTTTT. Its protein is CASSLAAGNTGELFF.

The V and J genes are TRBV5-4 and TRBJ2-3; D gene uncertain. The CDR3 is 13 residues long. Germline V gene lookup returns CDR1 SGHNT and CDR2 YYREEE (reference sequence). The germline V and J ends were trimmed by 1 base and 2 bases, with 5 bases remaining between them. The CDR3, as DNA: TGTGCCAGCAGCTTGCTCTACACAGATACGCAGTATTTT. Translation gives CASSLLYTDTQYF.

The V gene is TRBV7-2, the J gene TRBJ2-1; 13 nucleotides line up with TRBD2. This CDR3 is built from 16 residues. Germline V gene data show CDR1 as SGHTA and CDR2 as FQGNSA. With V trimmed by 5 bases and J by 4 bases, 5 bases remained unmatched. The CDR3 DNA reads TGTGCCAGCAGCGACGGACTAGCGGGAGCTTACAATGAGCAGTTCTTC. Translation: CASSDGLAGAYNEQFF.

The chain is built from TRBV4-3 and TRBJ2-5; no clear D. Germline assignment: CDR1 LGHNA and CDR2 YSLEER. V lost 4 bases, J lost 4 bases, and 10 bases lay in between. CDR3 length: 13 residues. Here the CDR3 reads CASSPSFGETQYF. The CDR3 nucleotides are TGCGCCAGCAGCCCCTCGTTCGGAGAGACCCAGTACTTC.

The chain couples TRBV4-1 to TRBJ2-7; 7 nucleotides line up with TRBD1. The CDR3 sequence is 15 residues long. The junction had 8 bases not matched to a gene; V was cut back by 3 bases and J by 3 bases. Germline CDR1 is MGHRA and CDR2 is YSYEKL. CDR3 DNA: TGCGCCAGCAGCCACACGGACAGGCCCCACTACGAGCAGTACTTC. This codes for CASSHTDRPHYEQYF.

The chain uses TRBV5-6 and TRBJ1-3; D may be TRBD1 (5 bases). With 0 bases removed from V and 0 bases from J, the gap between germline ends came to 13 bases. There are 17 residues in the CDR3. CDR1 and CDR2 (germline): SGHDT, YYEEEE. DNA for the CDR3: TGTGCCAGCAGCTTGGCGGCGGGACCTCACTCTGGAAACACCATATATTTT. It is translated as CASSLAAGPHSGNTIYF.

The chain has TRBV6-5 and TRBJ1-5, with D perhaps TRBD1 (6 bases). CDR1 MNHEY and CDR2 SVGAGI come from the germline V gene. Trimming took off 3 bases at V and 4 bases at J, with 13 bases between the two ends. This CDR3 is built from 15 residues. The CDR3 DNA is TGTGCCAGCAGTTATTCCAGGGGCGCGAATCAGCCCCAGCATTTT. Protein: CASSYSRGANQPQHF.

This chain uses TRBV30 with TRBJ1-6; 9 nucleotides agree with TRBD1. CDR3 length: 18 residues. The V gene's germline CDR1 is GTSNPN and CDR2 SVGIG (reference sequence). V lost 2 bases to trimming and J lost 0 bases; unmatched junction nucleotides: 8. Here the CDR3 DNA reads TGTGCCTGGAGTTTGGGACAGGGAAAAAGCTCCTATAATTCACCCCTCCACTTT. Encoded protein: CAWSLGQGKSSYNSPLHF.

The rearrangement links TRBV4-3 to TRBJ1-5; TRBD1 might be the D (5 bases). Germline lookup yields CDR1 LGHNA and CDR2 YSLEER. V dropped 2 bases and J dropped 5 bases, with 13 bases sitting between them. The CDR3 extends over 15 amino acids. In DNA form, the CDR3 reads TGCGCCAGCAGCCAATGGGCAGGGTTCGATCAGCCCCAGCATTTT. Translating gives CASSQWAGFDQPQHF.

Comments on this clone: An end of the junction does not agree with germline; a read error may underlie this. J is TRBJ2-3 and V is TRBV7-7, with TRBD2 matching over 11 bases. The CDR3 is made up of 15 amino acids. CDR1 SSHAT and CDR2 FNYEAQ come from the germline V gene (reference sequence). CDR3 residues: CASSERLAGQDTQYF. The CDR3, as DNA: TGTGCTAGCAGTGAAAGACTAGCGGGACAAGATACGCAGTATTTT.

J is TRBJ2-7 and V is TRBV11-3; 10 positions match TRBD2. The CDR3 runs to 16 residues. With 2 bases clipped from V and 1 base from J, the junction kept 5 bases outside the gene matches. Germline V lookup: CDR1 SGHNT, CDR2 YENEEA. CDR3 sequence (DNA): TGTGCCAGCAGCTTAAGAACTAGCGGGACGTCCTACGAGCAGTACTTC. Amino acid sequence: CASSLRTSGTSYEQYF.

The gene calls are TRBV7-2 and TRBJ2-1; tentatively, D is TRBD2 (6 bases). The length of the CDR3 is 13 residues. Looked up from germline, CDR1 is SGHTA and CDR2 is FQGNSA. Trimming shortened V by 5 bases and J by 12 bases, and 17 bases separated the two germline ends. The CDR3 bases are TGTGCCAGCAGCCCCGTGAGGGGAGGACGGCAGTTCTTC. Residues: CASSPVRGGRQFF.

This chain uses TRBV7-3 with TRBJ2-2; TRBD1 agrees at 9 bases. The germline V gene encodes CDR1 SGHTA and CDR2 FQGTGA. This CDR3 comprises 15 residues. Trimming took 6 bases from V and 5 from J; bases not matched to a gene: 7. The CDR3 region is CASSPGTGWTGELFF. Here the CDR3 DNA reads TGTGCCAGCAGTCCCGGGACAGGGTGGACCGGGGAGCTGTTTTTT.